These T cell receptor beta chains were read from a single sample in a study of blood T cell repertoires in COVID-19. TCRdb's table, derived via immunoSEQ multiplex PCR, lists solely in-frame clones and lacks some. The data contain fewer than 300,000 clones, about 89% of them singletons. Sequenced: peripheral blood. The source of these receptors is a man aged 30-40 years with acute or convalescent COVID-19. CDR3s include the opening cysteine and the closing phenylalanine or tryptophan. A D gene is named only where the DNA matches it firmly. The size field is filled for only some rows; it gives once, few, many or a size class.

.	.	TRBV4-1	TRBJ1-3	TGCGCCAGCAGCCAAGATCGGGGAGAAACTGGAAACACCATATATTTT	CASSQDRGETGNTIYF
.	.	TRBV4-2	TRBJ2-7	TGTGCCAGCAGCCAGCTCGGCGAGCAGTACTTC	CASSQLGEQYF
TRBD2	.	TRBV7-9	TRBJ2-7	TGTGCCAGCAGCTTAGGGGGACTAACCTACGAGCAGTACTTC	CASSLGGLTYEQYF
.	.	TRBV5-8	TRBJ1-5	TGTGCCAGCAGCTTGGGCCAGTTTTATCAGCCCCAGCATTTT	CASSLGQFYQPQHF
.	once	TRBV25-1	TRBJ1-5	TGTGCCAGCAGTGACCACAGGGTTTACCAGCCCCAGCATTTT	CASSDHRVYQPQHF
.	.	TRBV27	TRBJ2-1	TGTGCCAGCAGCCTTCTCTCGCCCTTGGAGAACAATGAGCAGTTCTTC	CASSLLSPLENNEQFF
.	.	TRBV28	TRBJ1-2	TGTGCCAGCAGTGTTCTAGCTAACTATGGCTACACCTTC	CASSVLANYGYTF
.	.	TRBV6-5	TRBJ1-2	TGTGCCAGCACCGCAGGTTACGGCTACACCTTC	CASTAGYGYTF
.	.	TRBV6-5	TRBJ1-2	TGTGCCAGCAGAGACAGGTCTGTTGCCGGCTACACCTTC	CASRDRSVAGYTF
TRBD1	.	TRBV12-3/TRBV12-4	TRBJ2-7	TGTGCCAGCAGCTCAGGGACAGGGCTCGAGCAGTACTTC	CASSSGTGLEQYF
.	.	TRBV4-1	TRBJ1-1	TGCGCCAGCAGCCTGGGATGGTCGGGGATAAAAGGCACTGAAGCTTTCTTT	CASSLGWSGIKGTEAFF
.	.	TRBV7-2	TRBJ1-2	TGTGCCAGCAGCTTAGTGAGTTATGGCTACACCTTC	CASSLVSYGYTF
TRBD2	.	TRBV6-2/TRBV6-3	TRBJ2-5	TGTGCCAGCAGTTTGGCCACTAGCGGGCGGCAAGAGACCCAGTACTTC	CASSLATSGRQETQYF
.	.	TRBV29-1	TRBJ2-1	TGCAGCGTACGACGGGGATCCTACAATGAGCAGTTCTTC	CSVRRGSYNEQFF
TRBD1	.	TRBV6-5	TRBJ2-3	TGTGCCAGCAGCCGACAGGGATTGAGCACAGATACGCAGTATTTT	CASSRQGLSTDTQYF
TRBD2	.	TRBV24-1	TRBJ2-3	TGTGCCACCAGTGGTCAGACTAGCGGGAGGGCAGATACGCAGTATTTT	CATSGQTSGRADTQYF
.	.	TRBV7-9	TRBJ1-2	TGTGCCAGCAGCTTAACCGAGAACTATGGCTACACCTTC	CASSLTENYGYTF
TRBD1	.	TRBV5-1	TRBJ2-7	TGCGCCAGCAGCTTGGCCAGGGGGTCGCCCTACGAGCAGTACTTC	CASSLARGSPYEQYF
TRBD1	few	TRBV11-2	TRBJ1-4	TGTGCCAGCAGCCCGGGACAGGTCTATAATGAAAAACTGTTTTTT	CASSPGQVYNEKLFF
TRBD2	.	TRBV29-1	TRBJ2-1	TGCAGCGTAAACGGGAGGATAAGCCATGAGCAGTTCTTC	CSVNGRISHEQFF
.	.	TRBV9	TRBJ2-5	TGTGCCAGCAGCGTAGCGTATAGCCTGGAGACCCAGTACTTC	CASSVAYSLETQYF
TRBD1	.	TRBV27	TRBJ2-7	TGTGCCAGCAGGGGGACAGGGGTCCGCCGCGAGCAGTACTTC	CASRGTGVRREQYF
.	.	TRBV21-1	TRBJ1-2	TGTGCCAGCAGCAAATTAAAGAGAACAGGTAGAGGCTACACCTTC	CASSKLKRTGRGYTF
.	.	TRBV24-1	TRBJ2-3	TGTGCCACCAGTGAAAGAGGGCCAGATACGCAGTATTTT	CATSERGPDTQYF
TRBD2	.	TRBV5-1	TRBJ2-7	TGCGCCAGCAGGACTAGCGGGAGGTTTGGATACGAGCAGTACTTC	CASRTSGRFGYEQYF
.	.	TRBV5-6	TRBJ1-2	TGTGCCAGCAGCTTTCCAGGGGAAGGCGATGGCTACACCTTC	CASSFPGEGDGYTF
TRBD1	.	TRBV29-1	TRBJ2-5	TGCAGCGTTTACGACAGGGTGCGGGAGACCCAGTACTTC	CSVYDRVRETQYF
.	.	TRBV11-3	TRBJ1-5	TGTGCCAGCAGCTTAGACAGGGGACGAGGGCCCCAGCATTTT	CASSLDRGRGPQHF
TRBD1	.	TRBV30	TRBJ2-1	TGTGCCTGGCTTTCACCGGGACAGCCCCCCAATGAGCAGTTCTTC	CAWLSPGQPPNEQFF
.	.	TRBV6-5	TRBJ2-1	TGTGCCAGCATTGTTGAGATCACCTACAATGAGCAGTTCTTC	CASIVEITYNEQFF
TRBD2	.	TRBV28	TRBJ2-1	TGTGCCAGCAGTTCCCTGGCGGGAGGCAGCAATGAGCAGTTCTTC	CASSSLAGGSNEQFF